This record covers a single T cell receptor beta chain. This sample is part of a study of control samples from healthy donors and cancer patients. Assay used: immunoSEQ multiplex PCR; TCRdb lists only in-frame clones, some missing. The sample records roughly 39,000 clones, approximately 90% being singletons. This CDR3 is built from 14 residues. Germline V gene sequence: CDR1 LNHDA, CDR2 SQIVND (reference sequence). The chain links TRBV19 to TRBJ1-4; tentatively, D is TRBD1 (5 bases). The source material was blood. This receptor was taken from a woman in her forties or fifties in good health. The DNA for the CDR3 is TGTGCAAGTCGCGGGGGTCGGGGACGGGAAAAACTGTTTTTT. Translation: CASRGGRGREKLFF.